These 17 T cell receptor beta chains share one sample of origin, sequenced in a study of blood T cell repertoires in COVID-19. Assay: immunoSEQ multiplex PCR; the TCRdb copy retains only in-frame clones and omits some. This sample has tens of thousands of clones, with roughly 72% found just once. The material sequenced was peripheral blood. These receptors all come from a woman aged 50 to 65 with active or convalescent COVID-19.

The rearrangement uses TRBV7-2 and TRBJ2-7; 13 nucleotides agree with TRBD2. The CDR3 runs 15 residues. Germline loops: CDR1 SGHTA, CDR2 FQGNSA. Trimming took 3 bases from V and 4 from J; bases not matched to a gene: 3. In nucleotides, the CDR3 is TGTGCCAGCAGCTTGACTAGCGGGAGGCAGTACGAGCAGTACTTC. Its protein is CASSLTSGRQYEQYF.

The table lists this clone with a count of one. The chain is built from TRBV19 and TRBJ2-2; D gene ambiguous. V was cut by 4 bases and J by 4 bases, with 13 bases left in between. Germline lookup yields CDR1 LNHDA and CDR2 SQIVND (reference sequence). This CDR3 region has 15 residues. CDR3 sequence: CASSRSESSTGELFF. CDR3 DNA: TGTGCCAGTAGTAGAAGCGAGTCGAGCACCGGGGAGCTGTTTTTT. The entire variable domain, with the rest obtained from reference TRBV19 and TRBJ2-2, is as follows: DGGITQSPKYLFRKEGQNVTLSCEQNLNHDAMYWYRQDPGQGLRLIYYSQIVNDFQKGDIAEGYSVSREKKESFPLTVTSAQKNPTAFYLCASSRSESSTGELFFGEGSRLTVL.

Concerning this clone: The identical CDR3 is also encoded by other nucleotide sequences in the sample. This chain links TRBV29-1 with TRBJ1-1; D not certain. The V end was cut by 4 bases, the J end by 5 bases, with 8 bases between. This CDR3 has 11 residues. Germline loops: CDR1 SQVTM, CDR2 ANQGSEA. The DNA for the CDR3 is TGCAGCGTTGTCAGAGGTACTGAAGCTTTCTTT. Amino acids: CSVVRGTEAFF.

This clone came up a few times. The chain employs TRBV24-1 and TRBJ1-5, with 8 nucleotides matching TRBD1. Unmatched junction bases numbered 6, after V lost 5 bases and J lost 7 bases. Per germline, CDR1 KGHDR and CDR2 SFDVKD. The length of the CDR3 is 14 residues. The CDR3 DNA is TGTGCCACCAGTGTCAGGGGGCTAAGGCAGCCCCAGCATTTT. Amino acids: CATSVRGLRQPQHF.

The chain carries TRBV7-6 and TRBJ2-3; 7 nucleotides align to TRBD1. Germline CDR1 reads SGHVS; CDR2 reads FNYEAQ. The CDR3 is 14 residues long. J lost 1 base, V lost 3 bases, and 1 base had no gene match. DNA for the CDR3: TGTGCCAGCAGCTTCACAGGGGGCACAGATACGCAGTATTTT. Its protein is CASSFTGGTDTQYF.

The V gene is TRBV6-2 or TRBV6-3, the J gene TRBJ2-7; D call uncertain. This CDR3 has 13 residues. Germline V CDR1 and CDR2: MNHEY, SVGEGT. V was pared by 6 bases and J by 3 bases, with 12 bases between. CDR3 region: CASSRALGYEQYF. CDR3 nucleotide sequence: TGTGCCAGCAGCCGGGCGCTGGGCTACGAGCAGTACTTC.

This rearrangement joins TRBV19 to TRBJ2-3, with 8 bases matching TRBD2. Germline V gene sequence: CDR1 LNHDA, CDR2 SQIVND (reference sequence). With 4 bases clipped from V and 0 bases from J, the junction kept 3 bases outside the gene matches. The CDR3 length is 15 residues. CDR3 DNA: TGTGCCAGTAGTACGGGGGGGTGGAGCACAGATACGCAGTATTTT. It codes for CASSTGGWSTDTQYF.

CDR3 region: CASSVDRGLNEKLFF. The CDR3 bases are TGTGCCAGCAGTGTGGACAGGGGATTGAACGAAAAACTGTTTTTT. The V gene is TRBV2, the J gene TRBJ1-4, with 9 bases that match TRBD1. CDR1 SNHLY and CDR2 FYNNEI come from the germline V gene. After removal of 4 bases from V and 8 bases from J, the junction contained 8 bases not matched to a gene. CDR3 length equals 15 residues.

The chain carries TRBV7-2 and TRBJ2-2; weak D call: TRBD2 (6 bases). V lost 6 bases and J 4 bases, leaving 12 bases between the germline ends. CDR1 is SGHTA and CDR2 is FQGNSA in the germline V gene. The length of the CDR3 is 14 residues. The CDR3: CASRGLASTGELFF. The CDR3 DNA is TGTGCCAGCAGGGGGCTAGCGAGCACCGGGGAGCTGTTTTTT.

The gene calls are TRBV6-5 and TRBJ1-2; 7 nucleotides align to TRBD1. Germline trimming cut 6 bases from V and 5 bases from J; bases unmatched to any gene: 9. This CDR3 is 14 amino acids long. From germline, CDR1 is MNHEY and CDR2 SVGAGI. CDR3: CASRGSGTVYGYTF. The CDR3 DNA sequence: TGTGCCAGCAGGGGTTCCGGGACAGTGTATGGCTACACCTTC.

The chain has TRBV24-1 and TRBJ1-5, with 9 bases lining up with TRBD1. This CDR3 contains 14 residues. With V trimmed by 1 base and J by 8 bases, 2 bases remained unmatched. The germline CDR1 and CDR2 sequences are KGHDR and SFDVKD. CDR3 amino acids: CATSDFGTGKPQHF. In DNA, the CDR3 is TGTGCCACCAGTGATTTCGGGACAGGGAAGCCCCAGCATTTT.

In the case of this clone: The identical CDR3 is also encoded by other nucleotide sequences in the sample. The chain is built from TRBV19 and TRBJ2-1; 13 bases align to TRBD2. CDR3 length: 15 amino acids. The V and J ends lost 1 base and 6 bases, in that order; junction bases with no gene match: 0. Germline CDR1 LNHDA, CDR2 SQIVND (reference sequence). The CDR3 nucleotides are TGTGCCAGTAGTATAGGGACTAGCGGGAGCAATGAGCAGTTCTTC. Protein: CASSIGTSGSNEQFF.

The chain has TRBV27 and TRBJ1-2, with 8 nucleotides matching TRBD1. CDR1 is MNHEY, CDR2 SMNVEV, per germline (reference sequence). Trimming cost V 1 base and J 3 bases; bases outside gene matches: 7. The CDR3 is made up of 16 amino acids. This CDR3 reads CASSLFPGGSYYGYTF. Written as DNA, the CDR3 is TGTGCCAGCAGTTTATTCCCAGGGGGCAGCTACTATGGCTACACCTTC.

The V call is TRBV29-1, the J call TRBJ1-2; the D is unclear. V was trimmed by 4 bases and J by 3 bases, leaving 9 bases between them. Germline-derived CDR1 and CDR2 are SQVTM and ANQGSEA. CDR3 length: 12 amino acids. This chain's CDR3 is CSVVKQDYGYTF. CDR3 nucleotides: TGCAGCGTTGTAAAGCAGGACTATGGCTACACCTTC.

Concerning this clone: Other DNA sequences of this sample code for an identical CDR3. J is TRBJ2-1 and V is TRBV7-3; TRBD1 matches 9 bases. CDR3 size: 14 residues. The V and J ends lost 4 bases and 4 bases, in that order; junction bases with no gene match: 2. The germline V gene has CDR1 SGHTA and CDR2 FQGTGA. The CDR3 region has the DNA TGTGCCAGCAGCTCCGGGACAGGGTACAATGAGCAGTTCTTC. Its protein is CASSSGTGYNEQFF.

There are a few counts of this clone. The rearrangement links TRBV6-6 to TRBJ1-4, with TRBD1 matching over 7 bases. The CDR3 sequence is 15 residues long. Unmatched junction bases numbered 9, after V lost 6 bases and J lost 5 bases. CDR1 and CDR2 (germline): MNHNY, SVGAGI (reference sequence). This CDR3 is CASRAPTGNNEKLFF. The CDR3, as DNA: TGTGCCAGCAGAGCCCCGACAGGGAACAATGAAAAACTGTTTTTT.

V is TRBV7-9 and J is TRBJ2-1; weak D call: TRBD1 (5 bases). From germline, CDR1 is SEHNR and CDR2 FQNEAQ (reference sequence). V dropped 5 bases and J dropped 9 bases, with 20 bases sitting between them. CDR3 length equals 15 residues. For the CDR3, the DNA is TGTGCCAGCAGCCTAACCTCGCTAGGGGTCGGTGAGCAGTTCTTC. It is translated as CASSLTSLGVGEQFF.